This is a list of T cell receptor beta chains from one sample in a study of blood T cell repertoires in COVID-19. Assay used: immunoSEQ multiplex PCR; TCRdb lists only in-frame clones, some missing. The sample includes 200,000 to 300,000 clones, roughly 90% of them seen just once. The sequenced sample was peripheral blood. The receptors originated from a woman in her twenties or thirties with acute or convalescent COVID-19. CDR3s include the opening cysteine and the closing phenylalanine or tryptophan. D genes are given only for firm matches.

j_call	d_call	v_call	cdr3_length	cdr3_aa
TRBJ2-3	TRBD1	TRBV9	17	CASTRLPGTANTDTQYF
TRBJ2-7	.	TRBV7-9	14	CASRPQENADEQYF
TRBJ1-1	.	TRBV27	15	CASEYSPHVLTEAFF
TRBJ2-6	TRBD2	TRBV5-4	17	CASSPSGSYSGANVLTF
TRBJ1-2	TRBD1	TRBV19	13	CASNYGAGGGYTF
TRBJ2-7	TRBD2	TRBV9	15	CASSSQTSGSYEQYF
TRBJ1-2	.	TRBV19	15	CASSIETKGYYGYTF
TRBJ1-6	.	TRBV28	18	CASSLGSHSFVNNSPLHF
TRBJ1-2	TRBD1	TRBV14	14	CASSQDRGASGYTF
TRBJ2-7	.	TRBV7-8	17	CASSLWSPGKSRYEQYF
TRBJ1-1	TRBD1	TRBV5-1	16	CASSLAWDREFAEAFF
TRBJ1-5	.	TRBV6-2/TRBV6-3	16	CASSYSSPKSNQPQHF
TRBJ1-1	.	TRBV7-3	14	CASSLIGGSAEAFF
TRBJ2-1	TRBD1	TRBV7-2	15	CASSLAEWTGYEQFF
TRBJ2-1	TRBD2	TRBV9	14	CASSVVTSGSEQFF
TRBJ2-1	.	TRBV14	14	CASSQLQKINEQFF
TRBJ2-2	TRBD2	TRBV9	16	CASSAQVSGSVGELFF
TRBJ2-7	TRBD1	TRBV23-1	18	CASSDVGRGLHFSYEQYF
TRBJ2-7	TRBD2	TRBV19	13	CASRTSGSYEQYF
TRBJ2-4	TRBD1	TRBV19	15	CASTLLGDSKNIQYF
TRBJ1-5	.	TRBV19	13	CASSTPPRVPQHF
TRBJ1-3	.	TRBV12-5	16	CASGFSPRASGNTIYF
TRBJ1-5	.	TRBV12-3/TRBV12-4	13	CATGSPSNQPQHF
TRBJ1-4	.	TRBV5-4	13	CASSLDQGEKLFF
TRBJ2-3	TRBD2	TRBV27	15	CASTPRGSWIDTQYF
TRBJ1-6	.	TRBV9	15	CASSGTSHRSSPLHF
TRBJ2-7	.	TRBV6-1	15	CASSEGTRSSYEQYF
TRBJ2-2	.	TRBV30	13	CAWSLLRGGELFF
TRBJ1-5	.	TRBV19	16	CASNLQGLGGNQPQHF
TRBJ2-1	TRBD2	TRBV6-6	16	CASSLRTSGPYNEQFF
TRBJ1-6	.	TRBV5-4	12	CASSPGAGPLHF
TRBJ1-1	TRBD1	TRBV5-6	13	CASSANRGPEAFF
TRBJ1-6	TRBD1	TRBV10-3	14	CAISRTGDNSPLHF
TRBJ2-7	TRBD1	TRBV7-9	14	CASSPRQGFYEQYF
TRBJ2-7	.	TRBV7-2	15	CASRRPDDATYEQYF
TRBJ2-7	TRBD2	TRBV4-2	17	CASSQGLAPTISYEQYF
TRBJ2-1	.	TRBV11-2	15	CASSAQNLRTEEQFF
TRBJ1-4	TRBD1	TRBV19	16	CASSMDSHRGEEKLFF
TRBJ2-1	TRBD2	TRBV9	15	CASSVETSGRNEQFF
TRBJ2-1	TRBD1	TRBV18	14	CASSPGQGHNEQFF
TRBJ2-3	.	TRBV19	15	CASSIGQGRTDTQYF
TRBJ2-1	.	TRBV19	13	CATTLAGRDEQFF
TRBJ2-4	.	TRBV11-2	15	CASSPQGGGGNIQYF
TRBJ2-5	.	TRBV6-5	15	CASSYSETGKETQYF
TRBJ2-3	.	TRBV27	13	CASSFQITDTQYF
TRBJ2-7	TRBD1	TRBV19	14	CASSRPGGRYEQYF
TRBJ2-3	TRBD2	TRBV12-5	14	CASGLVPGGDTQYF
TRBJ2-5	.	TRBV5-3	14	CARSLARCQETQYF
TRBJ1-5	.	TRBV6-5	14	CASSPDYSNQPQHF
TRBJ2-7	TRBD1	TRBV5-1	17	CASSPGGQGIILSEQYF
TRBJ2-5	TRBD1	TRBV11-3	15	CASSRRDRWGETQYF
TRBJ2-7	.	TRBV5-4	16	CASSSVSGDYAYEQYF
TRBJ2-7	.	TRBV14	11	CASSQSYEQYF
TRBJ2-7	.	TRBV7-2	17	CASSFFYRELVSYEQYF
TRBJ2-7	TRBD2	TRBV7-9	17	CASSTRMGLAGASEQYF